The 15 T cell receptor beta chains below were found in one sample sequenced in a study of blood T cell repertoires in COVID-19. The data were produced by immunoSEQ multiplex PCR, yet TCRdb's version contains in-frame clones alone and is incomplete. The sample has just over 150,000 clones, around 85% seen once. The material sequenced was peripheral blood. The receptors come from a woman between 65 and 79 years old with acute or convalescent COVID-19.

This rearrangement joins TRBV11-2 to TRBJ1-2, with unresolved D. This CDR3 spans 16 amino acids. V lost 0 bases and J lost 8, with 19 bases in between. Germline CDR1 and CDR2: SGHAT and FQNNGV. The CDR3 DNA reads TGTGCCAGCAGCTTAGACCACCGGTTGGCAGCCGGGGGCTACACCTTC. This gives the protein CASSLDHRLAAGGYTF.

The chain joins TRBV6-5 to TRBJ2-1; TRBD1 matches 9 bases. V lost 7 bases, J lost 9 bases, and 7 bases stayed unmatched. The CDR3 consists of 13 residues. Germline-derived CDR1 and CDR2 are MNHEY and SVGAGI. The CDR3 DNA reads as TGTGCCAGCAAAGGGACAGGGCGGCCTGAGCAGTTCTTC. Translated, it gives CASKGTGRPEQFF.

The gene calls are TRBV7-8 and TRBJ1-3; D gene unclear. V lost 5 bases and J lost 9, with 17 bases in between. Germline CDR1 reads SGHVS; CDR2 reads FQNEAQ. The CDR3 loop spans 14 amino acids. In DNA form, the CDR3 reads TGTGCCAGCAGCACGAGGGTGGAAGGAGCCACCATATATTTT. The encoded protein is CASSTRVEGATIYF.

J is TRBJ1-6 and V is TRBV19, with D possibly TRBD1 on 6 matching bases. Trimming took off 6 bases at V and 2 bases at J, with 14 bases between the two ends. The CDR3 runs 16 residues. Germline loops: CDR1 LNHDA, CDR2 SQIVND (reference sequence). CDR3 residues: CASRMTGTTYNSPLHF. CDR3 coding DNA: TGTGCCAGTAGAATGACAGGTACAACCTATAATTCACCCCTCCACTTT.

The chain uses TRBV4-1 and TRBJ1-5; 8 bases align to TRBD1. This CDR3 is built from 18 residues. The J segment lost 2 bases and the V segment lost 4 bases, leaving 13 bases of the junction unmatched. Germline values: CDR1 MGHRA, CDR2 YSYEKL. CDR3 nucleotide sequence: TGCGCCAGCAGCCTTTTCCCGGGACAGGCCGGGGGCAATCAGCCCCAGCATTTT. Residues: CASSLFPGQAGGNQPQHF.

J is TRBJ1-1 and V is TRBV9; no firm D call. In germline, CDR1 is SGDLS, CDR2 YYNGEE. V was clipped by 0 bases and J by 2 bases, with 14 bases between them. The CDR3 loop spans 16 amino acids. CDR3 protein: CASSVGGLWSNTEAFF. CDR3 nucleotides: TGTGCCAGCAGCGTAGGCGGATTATGGTCTAACACTGAAGCTTTCTTT.

The gene calls are TRBV4-2 and TRBJ2-2; TRBD2 matches 12 bases. Germline V gene lookup returns CDR1 LGHNA and CDR2 YNFKEQ. CDR3 length: 17 residues. Trimming cost V 0 bases and J 7 bases; bases outside gene matches: 6. The CDR3 reads CASSQDTSGGQGGELFF. Here the CDR3 DNA reads TGTGCCAGCAGCCAAGATACTAGCGGGGGGCAGGGCGGGGAGCTGTTTTTT.

The chain uses TRBV14 and TRBJ1-4; no reliable D call. The CDR3 sequence is 13 residues long. Germline lookup yields CDR1 SGHDN and CDR2 FVKESK. Trimming cost V 1 base and J 8 bases, with 8 bases left between them. This CDR3 reads CASSQAGGEKLFF. CDR3 sequence (DNA): TGTGCCAGCAGCCAAGCGGGAGGGGAAAAACTGTTTTTT.

This clone was recorded a few times. V is TRBV6-6 and J is TRBJ1-3; TRBD1 matches 7 bases. Germline V gives CDR1 MNHNY, CDR2 SVGAGI (reference sequence). The CDR3 is 15 residues long. After removal of 4 bases from V and 2 bases from J, the junction contained 5 bases not matched to a gene. The chain's CDR3 is CASSSSTGTGNTIYF. The CDR3 DNA reads as TGTGCCAGCAGTTCCTCGACAGGGACTGGAAACACCATATATTTT.

The rearrangement joins TRBV29-1 to TRBJ2-7; 10 bases are shared with TRBD1. The J segment lost 8 bases and the V segment lost 2 bases, leaving 21 bases of the junction unmatched. CDR3 length: 18 residues. Germline V CDR1 and CDR2: SQVTM, ANQGSEA. CDR3 sequence: CSVEMDGVGQGVPRKQYF. The CDR3 coding sequence is TGCAGCGTTGAAATGGATGGGGTCGGACAGGGGGTGCCCAGAAAGCAGTACTTC.

The gene calls are TRBV6-5 and TRBJ2-5; perhaps TRBD1 as D (5 bases). This CDR3 has 14 amino acids. The V and J ends lost 5 bases and 1 base respectively, with 11 bases between them. The germline gives CDR1 MNHEY, CDR2 SVGAGI. The CDR3 DNA is TGTGCCAGCAGTCGACAGACGGGCCAAGAGACCCAGTACTTC. Its translation is CASSRQTGQETQYF.

The chain's CDR3 is CASSPGGRETQYF. CDR3 DNA sequence: TGTGCCAGCAGCCCCGGAGGCCGAGAGACCCAGTACTTC. The V and J genes are TRBV3-1 (or the pseudogene TRBV3-2) and TRBJ2-5; tentatively, D is TRBD2 (5 bases). The CDR3 spans 13 residues. Deletions cut 4 bases from V and 4 bases from J, with 10 bases between. Germline CDR1 LGHDT, CDR2 YNNKEL (reference sequence).

This rearrangement joins TRBV4-1 to TRBJ2-2; no firm D call. From germline, CDR1 is MGHRA and CDR2 YSYEKL. V was clipped by 0 bases and J by 5 bases, with 7 bases between them. The CDR3 runs to 14 residues. The chain's CDR3 is CASSQDRWTGELFF. CDR3 DNA sequence: TGCGCCAGCAGCCAAGATCGGTGGACCGGGGAGCTGTTTTTT.

The count of this clone is one. CDR3 in amino acids: CASSSPGTGVEV. The CDR3 DNA reads as TGTGCCAGCAGCTCTCCCGGGACAGGGGTCGAAGTC. This chain links TRBV28 with TRBJ2-7; 10 nucleotides match TRBD1. The length of the CDR3 is 12 residues. Germline V CDR1 and CDR2: MDHEN, SYDVKM.

The rearrangement links TRBV10-3 to TRBJ2-3, with 8 bases lining up with TRBD1. Trimming removed 0 bases from V and 0 bases from J; junction bases left unmatched: 5. Germline values: CDR1 ENHRY, CDR2 SYGVKD. This CDR3 contains 17 residues. In DNA form, the CDR3 reads TGTGCCATCAGTGAGTCGACAGGGACAGGCAGCACAGATACGCAGTATTTT. Protein sequence: CAISESTGTGSTDTQYF.